Listed below are T cell receptor beta chains from one sample, sequenced in a study of regulatory T cells in long-lasting Graves disease. TCRdb itself ran the multiplex PCR reads through MiXCR, one entry per CDR3 protein. Of 600,000 to 650,000 distinct CDR3 sequences listed, 15% to 20% are singletons. Separately, the same data were catalogued under a study of T cells in Graves' hyperthyroidism and ophthalmopathy.

Sequences were derived from peripheral blood mononuclear cells (PBMCs), sampled at new diagnosis, from a patient treated with antithyroid drugs. Source of these receptors: a woman aged 25 to 39 with Graves disease. The CDR3 runs from the conserved cysteine through the conserved F or W. Fields, in order: V gene, J gene, clone size, D gene, CDR3 DNA, CDR3 protein. The D gene is left open where the match is weak. Where a row states a size, it is once, few, many or the class of an expanded clone; other rows omit it.

TRBV6-2/TRBV6-3,TRBJ2-1,.,.,TGTGCCAGCAGGCCGGGTGGAGGGGACAATGAGCAGTTCTTC,CASRPGGGDNEQFF
TRBV7-9,TRBJ2-3,few,.,TGTGCCAGCAGCTTTTCGGCCCCCACGCTATATTTT,CASSFSAPTLYF
TRBV6-1,TRBJ1-2,.,.,TGTGCCAGCAGCGATCTTTATGGCTACACCTTC,CASSDLYGYTF
TRBV3-1,TRBJ1-1,many,TRBD1,TGTGCCAGCAGCCCCCGGGACAGAAAGGCAAACACTGAAGCTTTCTTT,CASSPRDRKANTEAFF
TRBV5-5,TRBJ1-5,.,.,TGTGCCAGCAGCCCCTCCCTGCAGGGGATGTATAGCAATCAGCCCCAGCATTTT,CASSPSLQGMYSNQPQHF
TRBV19,TRBJ2-5,many,.,TGTGCCAGTAGTACTACCAGGGCGGAGACCCAGTACTTC,CASSTTRAETQYF
TRBV6-1,TRBJ2-2,few,.,TGTGCCAGCAGTGAAGGGGCGTGGAACACCGGGGAGCTGTTTTTT,CASSEGAWNTGELFF
TRBV6-5,TRBJ1-5,.,.,TGTGCCAGCAGTTACTCTAATACGGGTTGGACCTCCTATAGCAATCAGCCCCAGCATTTT,CASSYSNTGWTSYSNQPQHF
TRBV28,TRBJ2-7,many,.,TGTGCCAGCAGTCCCAGGGCCCAGATTACCTACGAGCAGTACTTC,CASSPRAQITYEQYF
TRBV7-9,TRBJ1-2,.,.,TGTGCCAGCAGCCTCACCGACGGTAACTATGGCTACACCTTC,CASSLTDGNYGYTF
TRBV7-9,TRBJ2-6,.,TRBD1,TGTGCCAGCAGCTTACGTTTGGGACAGGGATCCTCTGGGGCCAACGTCCTGACTTTC,CASSLRLGQGSSGANVLTF
TRBV29-1,TRBJ2-5,many,TRBD1,TGCAGCGTTGAACCGGGACAGGGGGCGGATCAAGAGACCCAGTACTTC,CSVEPGQGADQETQYF
TRBV5-6,TRBJ1-2,few,TRBD1,TGTGCCAGCAGCTCCGAGACAGGGGGCGCGTATCCCACCGGTGGCTACACCTTC,CASSSETGGAYPTGGYTF
TRBV3-1,TRBJ2-3,many,.,TGTGCCAGCAGCCATGATAGGGTGGCAGATACGCAGTATTTT,CASSHDRVADTQYF
TRBV18,TRBJ2-1,few,TRBD2,TGTGCCAGCCCGCCTCCCGGGACTAGCGGGAGATTGGGTGAGCAGTTCTTC,CASPPPGTSGRLGEQFF
TRBV28,TRBJ1-3,many,TRBD1,TGTGCCAGCAAAACGAACGGCGGACAGGGGGTAAACACCATATATTTT,CASKTNGGQGVNTIYF
TRBV28,TRBJ2-7,.,TRBD2,TGTGCCAGCCTTCGGGGGGGTAGCTCCTACGAGCAGTACTTC,CASLRGGSSYEQYF
TRBV29-1,TRBJ2-3,many,.,TGCAGCTTGGAAAGGAGCACAGATACGCAGTATTTT,CSLERSTDTQYF
TRBV30,TRBJ1-1,.,.,TGTGCCTGGACTCTGACAGTGATGAACACTGAAGCTTTCTTT,CAWTLTVMNTEAFF
TRBV12-5,TRBJ2-3,many,.,TGTGCTAGTGGTTCCCCCTCCGTAGGCTGGACAGATACGCAGTATTTT,CASGSPSVGWTDTQYF
TRBV19,TRBJ1-5,few,TRBD1,TGTGCCAGTCGTCCCCCCCTCGGGACAGGGTCTCATCAGCCCCAGCATTTT,CASRPPLGTGSHQPQHF
TRBV20-1,TRBJ2-7,many,.,TGCAGTGCTACCTACCCAGGGTTTTTCGACGAGCAGTACTTC,CSATYPGFFDEQYF
TRBV20-1,TRBJ1-1,many,.,TGCAGTGCTAGCGATACACCCAGGAGCACTGAAGCTTTCTTT,CSASDTPRSTEAFF
TRBV20-1,TRBJ2-3,.,TRBD2,TGCAGGGCAGAGCGGGAGTGGGATACGCAGTATTTT,CRAEREWDTQYF
TRBV20-1,TRBJ2-7,few,.,TGCAGTGCCCAGAAGGGGTTTGCGGCTAACTACGAGCAGTACTTC,CSAQKGFAANYEQYF
TRBV12-3/TRBV12-4,TRBJ1-2,many,TRBD1,TGTGCCAGCAGTCCCCAGGGGGCGTCCGGTGGCTACACCTTC,CASSPQGASGGYTF
TRBV19,TRBJ1-3,few,.,TGTGCCAGTAAACAGTACTTTTCTGGAAACACCATATATTTT,CASKQYFSGNTIYF
TRBV29-1,TRBJ2-1,.,TRBD2,TGCAGCGTTCTAGAGGGAGGGACTGGATACAATGAGCAGTTCTTC,CSVLEGGTGYNEQFF
TRBV7-9,TRBJ2-1,many,TRBD2,TGTGCCAGCAGCTTATCGGGTGCGGGAGCAGGTGAGCAGTTCTTC,CASSLSGAGAGEQFF
TRBV19,TRBJ2-7,few,.,TGTGCCAGTAGGAGACAGGTGGACTCGAGCGAGCAGTACTTC,CASRRQVDSSEQYF
TRBV19,TRBJ1-4,few,.,TGTGCCAGTAGCGGGCAAGGGGGACCCAAGGAAAAACTGTTTTTT,CASSGQGGPKEKLFF
TRBV28,TRBJ1-2,many,TRBD1,TGTGCCAGCTCCGTGGGCCTGGGGACAGGGAAGATCTATGGCTACACCTTC,CASSVGLGTGKIYGYTF
TRBV12-3/TRBV12-4,TRBJ1-3,many,.,TGTGCCAGCAGTTTAGGGACCCTAAACACCATATATTTT,CASSLGTLNTIYF
TRBV19,TRBJ1-2,.,.,TGTGCCACTAACAAGGCCGGCAGTTCGGCTCCCGCTTACTATGGCTACACCTTC,CATNKAGSSAPAYYGYTF
TRBV2,TRBJ1-1,many,.,TGTGCCAGCAGTGTTCTACAGCCTGGGTTGGCTTTCTTT,CASSVLQPGLAFF
TRBV28,TRBJ1-4,.,.,TGTACCAGCAGGAGTGGCGAAAAACTGTTTTTT,CTSRSGEKLFF
TRBV7-2,TRBJ2-7,few,.,TGTGCCAGCAGCTTAGGGGGGAACCCCACCTACGAGCAGTACTTC,CASSLGGNPTYEQYF
TRBV12-3/TRBV12-4,TRBJ2-3,.,.,TGTGCCAGCAGTTTTTGGGTACCAGACCGACGAGATACGCAGTATTTT,CASSFWVPDRRDTQYF
TRBV24-1,TRBJ2-7,.,TRBD2,TGTGCCACCGCGGGACTAGCGACACCCCACGAGCAGTACTTC,CATAGLATPHEQYF
TRBV12-3/TRBV12-4,TRBJ2-2,many,.,TGTGCCAGCAGTTTTGACCAAAGCCTGGTTTTT,CASSFDQSLVF
TRBV3-1,TRBJ1-6,few,TRBD1,TGTGCCAGCAGCCAAGATCGGGACAGATATAATTCACCCCTCCACTTT,CASSQDRDRYNSPLHF
TRBV12-3/TRBV12-4,TRBJ1-5,many,TRBD1,TGCGCCAGCAGCCAAGGACAGGGGCTGAATCAGCCCCAGCATTTT,CASSQGQGLNQPQHF
TRBV30,TRBJ1-1,many,.,TGTGCCTGGACAAGGACATTGGCCACTGAAGCTTTCTTT,CAWTRTLATEAFF
TRBV28,TRBJ1-2,.,.,TGTGCCAGCAGTTTATCTGTAAATCCTAACTATGGCTACACCTTC,CASSLSVNPNYGYTF
TRBV20-1,TRBJ1-4,.,TRBD1,TGCAGTGCAATGGGACAGGCGGCATGGCATGAAAAACTGTTTTTT,CSAMGQAAWHEKLFF
TRBV2,TRBJ1-1,.,.,TGTACCAGCAGTGAAGCGCTCGTCGGAGGGCGGGCTTTCTTT,CTSSEALVGGRAFF
TRBV2,TRBJ1-5,many,.,TGTGCCAGCAGTGAAGCCGGACTGCGTAGCAATCAGCCCCAGCATTTT,CASSEAGLRSNQPQHF
TRBV7-2,TRBJ2-1,many,.,TGTGCCAGCAGCTTAGCTGCGGGAAACAATGAGCAGTTCTTC,CASSLAAGNNEQFF
TRBV6-1,TRBJ2-2,.,TRBD1,TGTGCCAGCAGTCAGGGGGACGGGGCGAACACCGGGGAGCTGTTTTTT,CASSQGDGANTGELFF
TRBV3-1,TRBJ1-4,.,.,TGTGCCAGCAGCCAAGACGGACAACTCCTGTTTTTT,CASSQDGQLLFF
TRBV7-3,TRBJ2-1,few,TRBD2,TGTGCCAGCAGCTTAGGGTCTGGGCGGGAGTGGTCCTACAATGAGCAGTTCTTC,CASSLGSGREWSYNEQFF
TRBV12-3/TRBV12-4,TRBJ2-5,many,TRBD1,TGTGCCAGCAGTTTGATCAGGGGGAACCAAGAGACCCAGTACTTC,CASSLIRGNQETQYF
TRBV5-5,TRBJ1-2,.,.,TGTGCCAGCAGCTTAGTACAGGATGACGGCTACACCTTC,CASSLVQDDGYTF
TRBV12-3/TRBV12-4,TRBJ2-3,many,TRBD2,TGTGCCAGCAGAGCCATATTGGAGCGGGACGACACAGATACGCAGTATTTT,CASRAILERDDTDTQYF
TRBV3-1,TRBJ2-7,many,.,TGTGCCAGCAGCCAAGCCGAGGGCGGGATTAGATTCGAGCAGTACTTC,CASSQAEGGIRFEQYF
TRBV12-3/TRBV12-4,TRBJ2-6,many,.,TGTGCCAGCAGTTACAGCTCTGGGGCCAACGTCCTGACTTTC,CASSYSSGANVLTF
TRBV27,TRBJ1-5,many,.,TGTGCCAGCAGTTTTCGGGCCAATCAGCCCCAGCATTTT,CASSFRANQPQHF
TRBV29-1,TRBJ2-7,.,.,TGCAGCGTTGCGACAGGGACTAAAAACGAGCAGTACTTC,CSVATGTKNEQYF
TRBV19,TRBJ1-5,.,TRBD1,TGTGCCAGTAGTATAGATCTGGCGACAGGGGATCAGCCCCAGCATTTT,CASSIDLATGDQPQHF